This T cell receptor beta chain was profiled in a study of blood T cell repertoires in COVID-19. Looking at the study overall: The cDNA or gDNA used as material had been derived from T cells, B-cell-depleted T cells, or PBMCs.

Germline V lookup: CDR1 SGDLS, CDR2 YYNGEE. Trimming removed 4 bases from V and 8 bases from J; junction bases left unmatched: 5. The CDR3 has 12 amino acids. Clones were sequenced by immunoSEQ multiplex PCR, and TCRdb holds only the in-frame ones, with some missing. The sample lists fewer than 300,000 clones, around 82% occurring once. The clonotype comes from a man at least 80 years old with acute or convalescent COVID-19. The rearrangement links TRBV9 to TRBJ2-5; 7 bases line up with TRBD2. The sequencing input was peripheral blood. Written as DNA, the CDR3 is TGTGCCAGCAGCCCGAGCGGGAAAACCCAGTACTTC. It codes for CASSPSGKTQYF.